These 18 T cell receptor beta chains came from one sample sequenced in a study of shared clonotypes between healthy human individuals. Repertoires were generated with immunoSEQ multiplex PCR, while TCRdb's copy carries only in-frame clones and drops some. In the table there are 600,000 or so clones, 85% to 95% of which are singletons. CD45RO negativity and positive selection for CCR7 defined naive CD8 cells, a population that excluded terminally differentiated effector memory CD45RA+ cells. Sequences were obtained from naive CD8+ T cells sorted from blood. The receptors were sampled from a woman aged 30 to 39 in good health.

This clone was picked up one time. The chain uses TRBV19 and TRBJ1-1; the D is unclear. The CDR3 extends over 14 amino acids. Deletions cut 5 bases from V and 5 bases from J, with 15 bases between. The germline CDR1 and CDR2 sequences are LNHDA and SQIVND (reference sequence). In DNA, the CDR3 is TGTGCCAGTAGTCCCGGCCCTATCGATACTGAAGCTTTCTTT. Residues: CASSPGPIDTEAFF.

The rearrangement joins TRBV11-2 to TRBJ2-7, with D tentatively TRBD1 or TRBD2 (5 bases each). With 6 bases removed from V and 4 bases from J, the gap between germline ends came to 22 bases. Germline V lookup: CDR1 SGHAT, CDR2 FQNNGV. The CDR3 covers 16 residues. The CDR3 DNA reads as TGTGCCAGCAGTCACCCGGGCCGAGGGGCGCCGTACGAGCAGTACTTC. Its translation: CASSHPGRGAPYEQYF.

The chain employs TRBV25-1 and TRBJ2-1, with unresolved D. V was trimmed by 6 bases and J by 0 bases, leaving 9 bases between them. The CDR3 totals 14 residues. The germline CDR1 and CDR2 sequences are MGHDK and SYGVNS. The CDR3 sequence: CASSQLGSYNEQFF. The CDR3 region has the DNA TGTGCCAGCAGCCAGTTAGGCTCCTACAATGAGCAGTTCTTC.

The V call is TRBV5-1, the J call TRBJ2-7; a possible D gene is TRBD2 (6 bases). The CDR3 sequence is 17 residues long. V was trimmed by 2 bases and J by 4 bases, leaving 22 bases between them. The germline gives CDR1 SGHRS, CDR2 YFSETQ. The CDR3 DNA sequence: TGCGCCAGCAGCTTAAATGAGGCAGGGAGGTTAGAATACGAGCAGTACTTC. Its protein is CASSLNEAGRLEYEQYF.

This chain links TRBV27 with TRBJ1-2; 11 bases are a match to TRBD1. Germline V gives CDR1 MNHEY, CDR2 SMNVEV (reference sequence). The V segment lost 5 bases and the J segment 6 bases; nucleotides outside the gene matches: 5. This CDR3 spans 14 amino acids. The CDR3 loop is CASSGDRGLNGYTF. In DNA, the CDR3 is TGTGCCAGCAGTGGGGACAGGGGGTTAAATGGCTACACCTTC.

In its sample, this clone was seen once. The V and J genes are TRBV10-2 and TRBJ1-1; 7 nucleotides align to TRBD1. There are 14 residues in the CDR3. With 4 bases clipped from V and 7 bases from J, the junction kept 9 bases outside the gene matches. Germline V gene data show CDR1 as WSHSY and CDR2 as SAAADI. Written as DNA, the CDR3 is TGCGCCAGCAGTGGTGCGGAGGGGGCTCGTGAAGCTTTCTTT. Translating gives CASSGAEGAREAFF.

V gene TRBV30 combines with J gene TRBJ2-7; D is possibly TRBD2 (6 bases). The V and J ends lost 0 bases and 0 bases respectively, with 15 bases between them. Germline V CDR1 and CDR2: GTSNPN, SVGIG (reference sequence). CDR3 size: 16 residues. The CDR3 loop is CAWSVRGGISSYEQYF. DNA of the CDR3: TGTGCCTGGAGTGTACGGGGCGGGATTAGCTCCTACGAGCAGTACTTC. The whole variable domain, filled in from reference TRBV30 and TRBJ2-7, reads SQTIHQWPATLVQPVGSPLSLECTVEGTSNPNLYWYRQAAGRGLQLLFYSVGIGQISSEVPQNLSASRPQDRQFILSSKKLLLSDSGFYLCAWSVRGGISSYEQYFGPGTRLTVT.

The rearrangement joins TRBV5-4 to TRBJ2-1; 11 nucleotides align to TRBD2. This CDR3 region has 15 residues. Germline CDR1 and CDR2: SGHNT and YYREEE (reference sequence). J lost 8 bases, V lost 3 bases, and 7 bases had no gene match. CDR3 amino acids: CASSSPGSGRDEQFF. The CDR3 bases are TGTGCCAGCAGCTCACCAGGTAGCGGGAGGGATGAGCAGTTCTTC.

This chain connects TRBV5-1 to TRBJ2-5; 13 bases match TRBD2. CDR3 length equals 20 residues. V was pared by 0 bases and J by 4 bases, with 15 bases of the junction left unmatched. Germline V gene data show CDR1 as SGHRS and CDR2 as YFSETQ. Here the CDR3 DNA reads TGCGCCAGCAGCTTGGCCTTCGCTGGGACTAGCGGGATAGATCTAGAGACCCAGTACTTC. Its protein product is CASSLAFAGTSGIDLETQYF.

The J gene is TRBJ2-5, the V gene TRBV14; 7 bases line up with TRBD2. The J call may be mistaken, given a closer DNA end match to TRBJ2-7. The CDR3 sequence is 15 residues long. CDR1 and CDR2 from the germline V gene are SGHDN and FVKESK. The CDR3 is CASSLESGNPYEQYF. The CDR3, as DNA: TGTGCCAGCAGCCTCGAGAGCGGGAACCCCTACGAGCAGTACTTC.

This rearrangement joins TRBV7-9 to TRBJ1-1; no definite D call. The germline gives CDR1 SEHNR, CDR2 FQNEAQ (reference sequence). Deletions cut 1 base from V and 7 bases from J, with 7 bases between. This CDR3 region has 12 residues. The CDR3 nucleotides are TGTGCCAGCAGCTTAGACAGTATTGAAGCTTTCTTT. The encoded protein is CASSLDSIEAFF.

The chain has TRBV6-4 and TRBJ2-1; D gene uncertain. Germline V gene sequence: CDR1 MRHNA, CDR2 SNTAGT. The CDR3 spans 14 residues. V was trimmed by 3 bases and J by 6 bases, leaving 12 bases between them. The CDR3 is CASSETPKGNEQFF. The DNA for the CDR3 is TGTGCCAGCAGTGAGACCCCAAAAGGCAATGAGCAGTTCTTC.

The rearrangement uses TRBV28 and TRBJ2-6; 7 bases match TRBD1. V gave up 2 bases and J gave up 0 bases; unmatched junction bases: 19. This CDR3 has 22 residues. Per the germline V gene, CDR1 is MDHEN and CDR2 is SYDVKM. In DNA, the CDR3 is TGTGCCAGCAGTTTAACAGGGGTTCGCCGTGCAATCCTGCCCTCTGGGGCCAACGTCCTGACTTTC. Amino acid sequence: CASSLTGVRRAILPSGANVLTF.

This clone was counted a few times. The chain links TRBV19 to TRBJ2-5, with D perhaps assigned TRBD1 or TRBD2 (5 bases each). This CDR3 is built from 17 residues. Germline CDR1 LNHDA, CDR2 SQIVND (reference sequence). Deletions cut 7 bases from V and 0 bases from J, with 21 bases between. DNA for the CDR3: TGTGCCAGTACCGGAATTCGGGACGTTCGACACCAAGAGACCCAGTACTTC. This translates into CASTGIRDVRHQETQYF.

The chain links TRBV9 to TRBJ2-1, with 8 bases lining up with TRBD2. The CDR3 loop spans 16 amino acids. Germline CDR1 reads SGDLS; CDR2 reads YYNGEE. V shed 3 bases, J shed 2 bases, and the junction held 7 bases outside the gene matches. CDR3 coding DNA: TGTGCCAGCAGCGGGTTTAGCGGGATAACCTACAATGAGCAGTTCTTC. Translation: CASSGFSGITYNEQFF.

The V and J genes are TRBV4-1 and TRBJ2-1, with TRBD1 matching over 8 bases. Trimming took 2 bases from V and 3 from J; bases not matched to a gene: 9. This CDR3 is built from 17 residues. Looked up from germline, CDR1 is MGHRA and CDR2 is YSYEKL. The CDR3 DNA reads TGCGCCAGCAGCCAACGAATACAGGGGGGCTTCTACAATGAGCAGTTCTTC. Residues: CASSQRIQGGFYNEQFF.

The J gene is TRBJ1-5, the V gene TRBV19; D may be TRBD1 (6 bases). In germline, CDR1 is LNHDA, CDR2 SQIVND (reference sequence). V was pared by 5 bases and J by 0 bases, with 20 bases between. There are 18 residues in the CDR3. The DNA for the CDR3 is TGTGCCAGTAGTCCAGGGCCCGGACAGTTGTATAGCAATCAGCCCCAGCATTTT. Translation: CASSPGPGQLYSNQPQHF. The entire variable domain, with the rest obtained from reference TRBV19 and TRBJ1-5, is as follows: DGGITQSPKYLFRKEGQNVTLSCEQNLNHDAMYWYRQDPGQGLRLIYYSQIVNDFQKGDIAEGYSVSREKKESFPLTVTSAQKNPTAFYLCASSPGPGQLYSNQPQHFGDGTRLSIL.

The rearrangement uses TRBV5-1 and TRBJ1-1; TRBD1 matches at 9 bases. Trimming cost V 3 bases and J 4 bases; bases outside gene matches: 10. CDR1 and CDR2 (germline): SGHRS, YFSETQ. The CDR3 is made up of 16 amino acids. CDR3 loop: CASSWKTGTGRTEAFF. DNA for the CDR3: TGCGCCAGCAGCTGGAAGACCGGGACAGGGCGCACTGAAGCTTTCTTT.